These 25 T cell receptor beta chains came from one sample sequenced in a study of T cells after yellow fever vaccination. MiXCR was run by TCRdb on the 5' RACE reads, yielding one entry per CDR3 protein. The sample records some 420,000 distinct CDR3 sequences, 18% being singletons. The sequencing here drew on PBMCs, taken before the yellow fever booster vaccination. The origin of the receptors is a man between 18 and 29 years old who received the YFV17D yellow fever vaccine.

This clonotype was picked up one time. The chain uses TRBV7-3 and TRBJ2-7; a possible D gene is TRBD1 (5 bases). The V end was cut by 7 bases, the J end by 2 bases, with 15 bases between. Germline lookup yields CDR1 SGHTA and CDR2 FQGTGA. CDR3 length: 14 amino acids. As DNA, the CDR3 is TGTGCCAGCAACACAGGACCAGTGGCCTACGAGCAGTACTTC. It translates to CASNTGPVAYEQYF.

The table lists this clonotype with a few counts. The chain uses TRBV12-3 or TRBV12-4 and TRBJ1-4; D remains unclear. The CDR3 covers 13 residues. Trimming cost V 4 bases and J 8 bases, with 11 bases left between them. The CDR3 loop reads CASSSQTSEKLFF. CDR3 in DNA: TGTGCCAGCAGTTCCCAGACTAGCGAAAAACTGTTTTTT.

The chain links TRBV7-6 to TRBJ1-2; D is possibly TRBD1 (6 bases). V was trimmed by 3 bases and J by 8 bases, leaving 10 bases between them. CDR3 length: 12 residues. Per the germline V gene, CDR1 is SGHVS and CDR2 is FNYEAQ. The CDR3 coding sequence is TGTGCCAGCAGCTTTTCCAGGGGCGGCTACACCTTC. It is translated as CASSFSRGGYTF.

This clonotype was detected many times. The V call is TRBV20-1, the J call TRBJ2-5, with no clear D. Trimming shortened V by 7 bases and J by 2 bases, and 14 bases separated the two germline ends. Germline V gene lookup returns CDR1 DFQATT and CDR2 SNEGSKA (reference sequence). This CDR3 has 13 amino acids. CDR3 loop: CSGTYYGQETQYF. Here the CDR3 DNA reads TGCAGTGGAACCTACTACGGTCAAGAGACCCAGTACTTC.

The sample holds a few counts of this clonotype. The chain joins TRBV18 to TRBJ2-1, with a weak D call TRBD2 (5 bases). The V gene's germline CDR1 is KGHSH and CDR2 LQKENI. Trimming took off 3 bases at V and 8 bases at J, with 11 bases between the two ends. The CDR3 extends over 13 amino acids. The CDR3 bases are TGTGCCAGCTCACCGGGAGACGGGGATGAGCAGTTCTTC. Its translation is CASSPGDGDEQFF.

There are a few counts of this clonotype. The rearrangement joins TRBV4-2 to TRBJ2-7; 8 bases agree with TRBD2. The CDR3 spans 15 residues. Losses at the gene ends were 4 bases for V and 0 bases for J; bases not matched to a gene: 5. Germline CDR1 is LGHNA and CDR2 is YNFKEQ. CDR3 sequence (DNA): TGTGCCAGCAGCCCATTAGCGGGGAGCTCCTACGAGCAGTACGTC. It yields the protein CASSPLAGSSYEQYV.

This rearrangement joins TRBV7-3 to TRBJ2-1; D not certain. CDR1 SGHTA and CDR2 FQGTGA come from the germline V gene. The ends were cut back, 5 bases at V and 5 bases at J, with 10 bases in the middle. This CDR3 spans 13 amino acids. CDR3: CASSPARDNEQFF. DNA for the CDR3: TGTGCCAGCAGCCCCGCCCGGGACAATGAGCAGTTCTTC. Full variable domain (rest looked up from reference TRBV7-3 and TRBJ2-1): GAGVSQTPSNKVTEKGKYVELRCDPISGHTALYWYRQSLGQGPEFLIYFQGTGAADDSGLPNDRFFAVRPEGSVSTLKIQRTERGDSAVYLCASSPARDNEQFFGPGTRLTVL.

The CDR3 DNA follows: TGTGCCAGCAGCACAGGGACCTACAATGAGCAGTTCTTC. Residues: CASSTGTYNEQFF. The rearrangement joins TRBV11-2 to TRBJ2-1; TRBD1 might be the D (6 bases). The V end lost 5 bases, the J end lost 2 bases, and 7 bases lay between the germline ends. Germline assignment: CDR1 SGHAT and CDR2 FQNNGV. The CDR3 runs to 13 residues.

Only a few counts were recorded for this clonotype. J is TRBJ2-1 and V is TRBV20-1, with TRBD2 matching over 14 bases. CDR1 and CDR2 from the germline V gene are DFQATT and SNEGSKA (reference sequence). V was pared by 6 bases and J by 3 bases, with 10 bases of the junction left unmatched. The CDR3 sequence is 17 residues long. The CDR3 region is CSAPSGTSGGIYNEQFF. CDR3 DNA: TGCAGTGCGCCCTCGGGGACTAGCGGGGGCATCTACAATGAGCAGTTCTTC.

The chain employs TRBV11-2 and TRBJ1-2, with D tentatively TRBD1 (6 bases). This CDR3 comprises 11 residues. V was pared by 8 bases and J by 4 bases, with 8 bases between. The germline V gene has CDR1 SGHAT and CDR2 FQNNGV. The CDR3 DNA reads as TGTGCCAGCGGGGGGCTCTATGGCTACACCTTC. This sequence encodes CASGGLYGYTF.

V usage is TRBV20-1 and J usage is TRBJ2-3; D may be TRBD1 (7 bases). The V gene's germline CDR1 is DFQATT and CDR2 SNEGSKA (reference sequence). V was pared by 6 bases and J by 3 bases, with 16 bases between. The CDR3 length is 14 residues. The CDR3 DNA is TGCAGTGCACCTTTACAGGGGAGGACAGATACGCAGTATTTT. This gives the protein CSAPLQGRTDTQYF.

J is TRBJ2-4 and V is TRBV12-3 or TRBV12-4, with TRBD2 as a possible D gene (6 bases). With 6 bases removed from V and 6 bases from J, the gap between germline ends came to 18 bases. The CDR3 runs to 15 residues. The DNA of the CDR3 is TGTGCCAGCAGCCCGCCCAGCGGGTCCGGAAACATTCAGTACTTC. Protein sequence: CASSPPSGSGNIQYF.

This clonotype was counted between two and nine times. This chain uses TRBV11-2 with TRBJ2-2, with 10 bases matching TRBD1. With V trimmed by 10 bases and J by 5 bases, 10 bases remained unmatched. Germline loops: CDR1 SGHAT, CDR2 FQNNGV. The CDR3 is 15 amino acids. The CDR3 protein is CATPLGDRGTGELFF. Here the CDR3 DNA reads TGTGCCACGCCTCTGGGGGACAGGGGAACCGGGGAGCTGTTTTTT.

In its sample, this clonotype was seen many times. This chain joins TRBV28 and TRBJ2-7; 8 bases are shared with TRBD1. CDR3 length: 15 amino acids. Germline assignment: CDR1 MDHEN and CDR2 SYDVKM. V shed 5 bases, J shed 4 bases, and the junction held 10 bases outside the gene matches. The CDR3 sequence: CASSESGTGLYEQYV. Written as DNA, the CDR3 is TGTGCCAGCAGTGAATCGGGGACAGGCCTTTACGAGCAGTACGTC.

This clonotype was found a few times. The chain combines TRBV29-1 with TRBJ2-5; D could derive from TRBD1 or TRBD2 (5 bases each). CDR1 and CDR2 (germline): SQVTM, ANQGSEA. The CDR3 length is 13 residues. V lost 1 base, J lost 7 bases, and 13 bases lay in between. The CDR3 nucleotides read TGCAGCGTTGAAGCCGGCTCCGGGGCGACCCAGTACTTC. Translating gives CSVEAGSGATQYF. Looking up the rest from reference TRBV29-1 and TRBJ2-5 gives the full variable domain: SAVISQKPSRDICQRGTSLTIQCQVDSQVTMMFWYRQQPGQSLTLIATANQGSEATYESGFVIDKFPISRPNLTFSTLTVSNMSPEDSSIYLCSVEAGSGATQYFGPGTRLLVL.

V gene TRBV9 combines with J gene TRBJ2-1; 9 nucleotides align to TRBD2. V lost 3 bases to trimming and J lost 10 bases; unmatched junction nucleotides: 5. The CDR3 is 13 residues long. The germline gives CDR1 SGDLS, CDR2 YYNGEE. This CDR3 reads CASSERLADEQFF. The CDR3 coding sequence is TGTGCCAGCAGCGAGAGACTAGCGGACGAGCAGTTCTTC.

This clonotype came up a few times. CDR3 loop: CASSLSGTAKETQYF. CDR3 sequence (DNA): TGTGCCAGCAGCTTGAGCGGGACAGCGAAAGAGACCCAGTACTTC. The chain combines TRBV5-6 with TRBJ2-5; TRBD1 or TRBD2 may be the D gene (7 bases each). The V end lost 1 base, the J end lost 3 bases, and 13 bases lay between the germline ends. The CDR3 spans 15 residues. Germline CDR1 reads SGHDT; CDR2 reads YYEEEE.

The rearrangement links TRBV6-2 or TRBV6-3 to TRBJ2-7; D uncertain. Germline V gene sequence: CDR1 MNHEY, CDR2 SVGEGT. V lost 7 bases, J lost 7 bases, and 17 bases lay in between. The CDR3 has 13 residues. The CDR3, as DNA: TGTGCCAGCACCCACGGACCGAGGTTAGAGCAGTACGTC. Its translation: CASTHGPRLEQYV.

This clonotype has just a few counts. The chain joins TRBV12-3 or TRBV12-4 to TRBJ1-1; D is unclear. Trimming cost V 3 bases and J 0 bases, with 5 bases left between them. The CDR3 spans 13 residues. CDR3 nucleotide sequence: TGTGCCAGCAGTTTTCTCATGAACACTGAAGCTTTCTTT. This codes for CASSFLMNTEAFF.

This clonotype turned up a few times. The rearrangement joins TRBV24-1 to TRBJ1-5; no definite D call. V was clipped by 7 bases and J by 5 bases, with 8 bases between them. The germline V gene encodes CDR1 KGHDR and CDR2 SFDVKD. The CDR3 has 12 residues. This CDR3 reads CATSARDQPQHF. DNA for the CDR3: TGTGCCACCAGCGCGCGGGATCAGCCCCAGCATTTT.

The CDR3 here is CASRNNVLTF. The CDR3 DNA follows: TGTGCCAGCAGAAACAACGTCCTGACTTTC. V is TRBV6-2 or TRBV6-3 and J is TRBJ2-6; D is uncertain. Germline-derived CDR1 and CDR2 are MNHEY and SVGEGT. Trimming cost V 6 bases and J 9 bases, with 3 bases left between them. CDR3 length: 10 residues.

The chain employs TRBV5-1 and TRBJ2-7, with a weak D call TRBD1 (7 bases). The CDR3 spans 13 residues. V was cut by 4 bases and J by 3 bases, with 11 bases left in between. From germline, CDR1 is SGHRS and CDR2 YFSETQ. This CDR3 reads CASSPGGIYEQYF. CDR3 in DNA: TGCGCCAGCAGCCCAGGGGGGATCTACGAGCAGTACTTC.

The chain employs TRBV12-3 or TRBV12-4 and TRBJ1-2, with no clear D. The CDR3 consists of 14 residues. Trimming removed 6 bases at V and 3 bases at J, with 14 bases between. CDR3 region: CASSHLPSYYGYTF. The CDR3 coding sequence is TGTGCCAGCAGCCATTTACCCTCGTACTATGGCTACACCTTC.

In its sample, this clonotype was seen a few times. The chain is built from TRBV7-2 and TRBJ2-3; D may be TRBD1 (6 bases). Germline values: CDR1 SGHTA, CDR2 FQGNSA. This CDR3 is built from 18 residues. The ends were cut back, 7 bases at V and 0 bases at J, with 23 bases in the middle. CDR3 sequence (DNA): TGTGCCAGCACCCTCACAGGGTTGCGGTCCCTTAGCACAGATACGCAGTATTTT. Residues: CASTLTGLRSLSTDTQYF.

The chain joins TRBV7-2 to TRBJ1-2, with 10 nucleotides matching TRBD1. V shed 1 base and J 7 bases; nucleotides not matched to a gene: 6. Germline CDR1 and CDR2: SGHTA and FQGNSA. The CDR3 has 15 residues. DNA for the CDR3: TGTGCCAGCAGCTTAGTGGGACAGGGGAGCGGTGGCTACACCTTC. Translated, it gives CASSLVGQGSGGYTF. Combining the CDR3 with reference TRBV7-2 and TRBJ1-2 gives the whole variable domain GAGVSQSPSNKVTEKGKDVELRCDPISGHTALYWYRQSLGQGLEFLIYFQGNSAPDKSGLPSDRFSAERTGGSVSTLTIQRTQQEDSAVYLCASSLVGQGSGGYTFGSGTRLTVV.